The 13 T cell receptor beta chains below were found in one sample sequenced in a study of blood T cells in healthy people across ages (dated by TCRdb to between 2014 and 2017). The library was obtained by 5' RACE. The data were produced on an Illumina HiSeq 2500. A second PCR of about 6 to 12 cycles was performed with a sample-barcoded 5' primer and a J-beta primer mix. TCRdb itself trimmed the public reads at Q25 with fastp, ran MiXCR and retained productive beta chains. Identical CDR3 protein sequences are pooled into one entry, listed with their most common genes and DNA. The sample table records around 1,700,000 distinct CDR3 sequences; over 25% of these occur just once. In total, the top ten clones hold 7.7% of the sample. The material sequenced was blood. These TCRs come from a woman aged 25 to 45 in good health.

The sample holds one count of this clonotype. One end of the junction varies from germline; a read error may be responsible. This chain uses TRBV29-1 with TRBJ1-2, with D unresolved. Germline lookup yields CDR1 SQVTM and CDR2 ANQGSEA. The CDR3 consists of 12 residues. This CDR3 is CSSVGGWGGYIF. For the CDR3, the DNA is TGCAGCAGCGTTGGAGGGTGGGGTGGCTACATCTTC.

This clonotype was picked up a small number of times. The genes are TRBV6-5 and TRBJ1-1, with 10 positions matching TRBD1. The CDR3 has 14 amino acids. V lost 7 bases, J lost 3 bases, and 5 bases stayed unmatched. Germline-derived CDR1 and CDR2 are MNHEY and SVGAGI. The CDR3 reads CASTEGQGHTEAFF. Here the CDR3 DNA reads TGTGCCAGCACCGAGGGACAGGGGCACACTGAAGCTTTCTTT.

This clonotype was recorded a few times. The chain combines TRBV5-5 with TRBJ1-2; 8 bases match TRBD1. This CDR3 spans 14 amino acids. After removal of 3 bases from V and 3 bases from J, the junction contained 4 bases not matched to a gene. Germline CDR1 and CDR2: SGHKS and YYEKEE (reference sequence). CDR3 nucleotides: TGTGCCAGCAGCTGGACAGGGCTAGACTATGGCTACACCTTC. Its translation is CASSWTGLDYGYTF.

This clonotype occurred a few times. V is TRBV20-1 and J is TRBJ2-3, with D perhaps being TRBD1 or TRBD2 (6 bases each). The V gene lost 3 bases and the J gene lost 1 base, with 14 bases spanning the gap. The CDR3 runs 15 residues. Germline V lookup: CDR1 DFQATT, CDR2 SNEGSKA (reference sequence). The CDR3, as DNA: TGCAGTGCTAGTTATTCGGGGGCAGGCACAGATACGCAGTATTTT. Translation gives CSASYSGAGTDTQYF.

This clonotype was recorded at least ten times. The chain employs TRBV5-1 and TRBJ2-1; tentative D call: TRBD1 (5 bases). The germline V gene has CDR1 SGHRS and CDR2 YFSETQ. There are 16 residues in the CDR3. Trimming stripped 5 bases from V and 0 bases from J, with 15 bases between. CDR3 region: CASSTTALSSYNEQFF. The CDR3 DNA reads TGCGCCAGCAGTACGACAGCTTTGAGCTCCTACAATGAGCAGTTCTTC.

Details on this clonotype: With a much larger clone just one base away, this may be a read error. The V and J genes are TRBV3-1 and TRBJ2-1; no firm D call. This CDR3 spans 12 amino acids. In germline, CDR1 is LGHDT, CDR2 YNNKEL (reference sequence). The CDR3 spells CTSSHASNEQFF. Written as DNA, the CDR3 is TGTACCAGCAGCCACGCTAGCAATGAGCAGTTCTTC.

The J gene is TRBJ2-5, the V gene TRBV2; TRBD1 matches at 7 bases. The DNA end is more similar to TRBJ2-7, so the J call may be wrong. Germline V gene data show CDR1 as SNHLY and CDR2 as FYNNEI. The CDR3 has 14 residues. CDR3 residues: CASRGQLDSYEQYF. In DNA, the CDR3 is TGTGCCAGCAGGGGACAGCTAGACTCCTACGAGCAGTACTTC.

This clonotype came up a few times. The chain carries TRBV5-1 and TRBJ2-7, with 8 bases identical to TRBD2. This CDR3 is 15 amino acids long. Trimming took 1 base from V and 4 from J; bases not matched to a gene: 7. The V gene's germline CDR1 is SGHRS and CDR2 YFSETQ. DNA of the CDR3: TGCGCCAGCAGCTTGAACAGCGGGAGTAGGTACGAGCAGTACTTC. The encoded protein is CASSLNSGSRYEQYF.

This clonotype occurred many times. The rearrangement links TRBV5-1 to TRBJ2-3; a possible D gene is TRBD1 (6 bases). The germline V and J ends were trimmed by 4 bases and 0 bases, with 9 bases remaining between them. The germline gives CDR1 SGHRS, CDR2 YFSETQ. The CDR3 sequence is 14 residues long. The CDR3 reads CASSIGQSTDTQYF. CDR3 DNA sequence: TGCGCCAGCAGCATAGGACAGAGCACAGATACGCAGTATTTT.

This clonotype was seen at least ten times. This CDR3 reads CSVVGSYEQYF. As DNA, the CDR3 is TGCAGCGTTGTGGGGTCCTACGAGCAGTACTTC. This chain uses TRBV29-1 with TRBJ2-7; D ambiguous. CDR3 length equals 11 residues. V lost 4 bases to trimming and J lost 1 base, with 5 bases between them. Per germline, CDR1 SQVTM and CDR2 ANQGSEA.

The table lists this clonotype with a few counts. The chain carries TRBV6-2 or TRBV6-3 and TRBJ1-1; D not certain. The V gene lost 5 bases and the J gene lost 2 bases, with 12 bases spanning the gap. Germline CDR1 MNHEY, CDR2 SVGEGT. The CDR3 consists of 14 residues. CDR3 DNA: TGTGCCAGCAGTCGGACGGCTATCAACACTGAAGCTTTCTTT. Protein sequence: CASSRTAINTEAFF.

V usage is TRBV2 and J usage is TRBJ1-2, with 10 bases aligning to TRBD1. Germline V gene lookup returns CDR1 SNHLY and CDR2 FYNNEI. After removal of 6 bases from V and 5 bases from J, the junction contained 6 bases not matched to a gene. The CDR3 runs 14 residues. The CDR3 coding sequence is TGTGCCAGCAGCCCCTGGACAGGGGGGTATGGCTACACCTTC. This translates into CASSPWTGGYGYTF. The full variable domain, rest sourced from reference TRBV2 and TRBJ1-2, is EPEVTQTPSHQVTQMGQEVILRCVPISNHLYFYWYRQILGQKVEFLVSFYNNEISEKSEIFDDQFSVERPDGSNFTLKIRSTKLEDSAMYFCASSPWTGGYGYTFGSGTRLTVV.

The rearrangement uses TRBV29-1 and TRBJ2-5; a weak D match, TRBD2 (6 bases). The V end lost 4 bases, the J end lost 2 bases, and 14 bases lay between the germline ends. Germline V gene lookup returns CDR1 SQVTM and CDR2 ANQGSEA. The CDR3 consists of 14 residues. Written as DNA, the CDR3 is TGCAGCGTTGGCATCCGGGAGCTGCAAGAGACCCAGTACTTC. Its protein is CSVGIRELQETQYF.